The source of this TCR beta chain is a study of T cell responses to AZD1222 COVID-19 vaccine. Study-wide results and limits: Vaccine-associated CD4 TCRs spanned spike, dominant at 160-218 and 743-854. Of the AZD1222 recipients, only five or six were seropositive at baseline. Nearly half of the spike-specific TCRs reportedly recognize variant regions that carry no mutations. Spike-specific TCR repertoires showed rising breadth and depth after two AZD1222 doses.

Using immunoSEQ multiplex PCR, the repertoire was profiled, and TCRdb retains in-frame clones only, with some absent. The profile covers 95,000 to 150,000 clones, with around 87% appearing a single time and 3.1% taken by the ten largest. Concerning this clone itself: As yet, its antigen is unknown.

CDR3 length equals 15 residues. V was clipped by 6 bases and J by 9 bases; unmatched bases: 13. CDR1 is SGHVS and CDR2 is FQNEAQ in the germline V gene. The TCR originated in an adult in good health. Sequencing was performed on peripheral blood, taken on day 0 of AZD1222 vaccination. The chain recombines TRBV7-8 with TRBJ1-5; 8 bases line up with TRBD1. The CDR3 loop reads CASSLGRDRRPPQHF. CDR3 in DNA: TGTGCCAGCAGTCTAGGAAGGGACAGGCGCCCGCCCCAGCATTTT.